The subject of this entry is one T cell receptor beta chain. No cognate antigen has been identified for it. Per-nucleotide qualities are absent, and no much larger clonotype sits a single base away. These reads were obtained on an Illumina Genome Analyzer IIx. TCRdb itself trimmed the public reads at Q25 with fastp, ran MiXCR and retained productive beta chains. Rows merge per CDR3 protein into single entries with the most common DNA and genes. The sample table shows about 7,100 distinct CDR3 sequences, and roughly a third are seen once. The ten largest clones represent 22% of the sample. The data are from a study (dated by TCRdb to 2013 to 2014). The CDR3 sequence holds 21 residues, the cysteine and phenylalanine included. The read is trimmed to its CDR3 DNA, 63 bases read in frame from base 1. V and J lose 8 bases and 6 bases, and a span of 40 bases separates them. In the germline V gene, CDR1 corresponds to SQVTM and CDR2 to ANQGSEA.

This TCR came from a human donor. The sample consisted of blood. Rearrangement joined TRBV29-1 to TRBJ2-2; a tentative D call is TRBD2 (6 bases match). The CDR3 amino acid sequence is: CSSSISGRHGGRTAAAGELFF. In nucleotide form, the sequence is TGCAGCAGTTCGATAAGCGGCCGCCATGGAGGGAGAACTGCAGCGGCCGGGGAGCTGTTTTTT.